The next 23 T cell receptor beta chains were all read from a single sample in a study of T cells expressing NK-cell markers. Reanalyzing the 5' RACE reads, TCRdb keeps one entry per CDR3 protein, without DNA. The table counts about half a million distinct CDR3 sequences; 1.4% lies in the top ten. Sequencing was done on a sample of blood T cells: a sorted CD56 or NKG2C T cell subset, CD4+ or CD8+ T cells, or bulk PBMC T cells (not recorded which). These receptors were obtained from a woman aged 50 to 60 in good health.

The V and J genes are TRBV3-1 and TRBJ2-6; TCRdb calls TRBD1, which cannot be checked without DNA. Per germline, CDR1 LGHDT and CDR2 YNNKEL (reference sequence). The CDR3 totals 19 residues. This CDR3 is CASSLSTGPGPSGANVLTF.

This chain uses TRBV20-1 with TRBJ2-4; absent DNA, TCRdb's TRBD2 call cannot be checked. Germline assignment: CDR1 DFQATT and CDR2 SNEGSKA (reference sequence). The CDR3 has 13 amino acids. The CDR3 loop reads CSASGRLQNIQYF.

The rearrangement joins TRBV9 to TRBJ1-3; with no DNA, the TCRdb D assignment of TRBD1 cannot be verified. CDR3 length: 14 amino acids. Germline CDR1 reads SGDLS; CDR2 reads YYNGEE. The CDR3 spells CASSDPGEGNTIYF. The full variable domain, in which reference TRBV9 and TRBJ1-3 provide the parts outside the CDR3, is DSGVTQTPKHLITATGQRVTLRCSPRSGDLSVYWYQQSLDQGLQFLIQYYNGEERAKGNILERFSAQQFPDLHSELNLSSLELGDSALYFCASSDPGEGNTIYFGEGSWLTVV.

The rearrangement links TRBV12-3 or TRBV12-4 to TRBJ2-1; with no DNA, the TCRdb D assignment of TRBD1 cannot be verified. The CDR3 has 11 amino acids. CDR3: CASSLRGEQFF.

The rearrangement links TRBV12-3 or TRBV12-4 to TRBJ2-3. The CDR3 loop spans 13 amino acids. The chain's CDR3 is CASSLRTSGTQYF.

J is TRBJ2-5 and V is TRBV24-1; TCRdb designates TRBD1, a call that cannot be tested without DNA. Germline CDR1 is KGHDR and CDR2 is SFDVKD. There are 15 residues in the CDR3. CDR3: CATSDGSDSREAQYF.

The chain is built from TRBV20-1 and TRBJ2-7; TCRdb gives TRBD2 as the D gene, but with no DNA this cannot be confirmed. From germline, CDR1 is DFQATT and CDR2 SNEGSKA (reference sequence). This CDR3 is built from 15 residues. This chain's CDR3 is CSASRTSGRTYEQYF.

The V and J genes are TRBV25-1 and TRBJ2-6; TCRdb lists TRBD1, though no DNA is available to test this call. Germline CDR1 is MGHDK and CDR2 is SYGVNS. The length of the CDR3 is 15 residues. CDR3 residues: CASSKQGPGANVLTF.

V gene TRBV19 combines with J gene TRBJ2-5; TCRdb indicates TRBD2, and absent DNA this call remains unverified. CDR3 length equals 12 residues. Germline V gene lookup returns CDR1 LNHDA and CDR2 SQIVND (reference sequence). The CDR3 reads CASRDFQETQYF.

The V call is TRBV4-1, the J call TRBJ2-1; TCRdb proposes TRBD2, but this gene call is untestable without DNA. This CDR3 has 16 residues. Germline lookup yields CDR1 MGHRA and CDR2 YSYEKL. This CDR3 is CASSQPGLAGNNEQFF.

The V gene is TRBV2, the J gene TRBJ2-1; TCRdb's D gene call, TRBD2, goes unchecked for lack of DNA. This CDR3 is built from 17 residues. Germline loops: CDR1 SNHLY, CDR2 FYNNEI. The CDR3 region is CASSPPRLAQISNEQFF.

This chain links TRBV11-3 with TRBJ1-6. Germline values: CDR1 SGHNT, CDR2 YENEEA. This CDR3 has 16 residues. The CDR3 spells CASSFSGGTAARPLHF.

This chain links TRBV18 with TRBJ2-3; TCRdb's D gene call, TRBD1, goes unchecked for lack of DNA. In germline, CDR1 is KGHSH, CDR2 LQKENI. The CDR3 spans 13 residues. CDR3 sequence: CASSRGASDTQYF. The whole variable domain, filled in from reference TRBV18 and TRBJ2-3, reads NAGVMQNPRHLVRRRGQEARLRCSPMKGHSHVYWYRQLPEEGLKFMVYLQKENIIDESGMPKERFSAEFPKEGPSILRIQQVVRGDSAAYFCASSRGASDTQYFGPGTRLTVL.

V and J are TRBV7-2 and TRBJ2-3; TCRdb proposes TRBD1, but this gene call is untestable without DNA. Germline assignment: CDR1 SGHTA and CDR2 FQGNSA. The CDR3 contains 15 residues. CDR3: CASSLGRDVADTQYF.

The chain links TRBV12-3 or TRBV12-4 to TRBJ1-1. The CDR3 sequence is 13 residues long. CDR3 protein: CASSLGENTEAFF.

The chain employs TRBV6-6 and TRBJ1-3; the D call of TRBD1 rests on TCRdb alone, since no DNA is present to check it. The V gene's germline CDR1 is MNHNY and CDR2 SVGAGI (reference sequence). The CDR3 loop spans 13 amino acids. The CDR3 spells CASTPGPKNTIYF.

The rearrangement links TRBV14 to TRBJ2-7; TCRdb outputs TRBD2, but without DNA this stays unchecked. Germline loops: CDR1 SGHDN, CDR2 FVKESK. This CDR3 contains 13 residues. CDR3 amino acids: CASSRALASEQYF.

This sequence joins TRBV11-1 and TRBJ2-2; TCRdb's D gene call, TRBD1, goes unchecked for lack of DNA. The germline V gene has CDR1 SGHAT and CDR2 FQDESV (reference sequence). The CDR3 loop spans 15 amino acids. This chain's CDR3 is CASSLQQGTTGELFF.

The rearrangement links TRBV29-1 to TRBJ1-3. The CDR3 length is 15 residues. From germline, CDR1 is SQVTM and CDR2 ANQGSEA. CDR3 protein: CSVEGSRDFGNTIYF.

The rearrangement links TRBV27 to TRBJ2-1; TCRdb reports TRBD1, a call that lacks DNA to check it against. The CDR3 has 16 residues. CDR1 is MNHEY, CDR2 SMNVEV, per germline (reference sequence). CDR3: CASSFTRGQGRNEQFF.

The V call is TRBV14, the J call TRBJ2-3; TCRdb gives TRBD1 as the D gene, but with no DNA this cannot be confirmed. Germline V gene lookup returns CDR1 SGHDN and CDR2 FVKESK. CDR3 length: 15 residues. CDR3: CASSPAGRGTDTQYF.

This chain links TRBV14 with TRBJ2-5; TCRdb lists TRBD1, though no DNA is available to test this call. Germline V gene sequence: CDR1 SGHDN, CDR2 FVKESK. This CDR3 contains 16 residues. CDR3 sequence: CASSQGIGRIQETQYF.

The gene calls are TRBV20-1 and TRBJ2-3; TCRdb's assignment of TRBD2 cannot be checked, as there is no DNA. This CDR3 contains 14 residues. Germline-derived CDR1 and CDR2 are DFQATT and SNEGSKA (reference sequence). CDR3 amino acids: CSARVTRDTDTQYF.